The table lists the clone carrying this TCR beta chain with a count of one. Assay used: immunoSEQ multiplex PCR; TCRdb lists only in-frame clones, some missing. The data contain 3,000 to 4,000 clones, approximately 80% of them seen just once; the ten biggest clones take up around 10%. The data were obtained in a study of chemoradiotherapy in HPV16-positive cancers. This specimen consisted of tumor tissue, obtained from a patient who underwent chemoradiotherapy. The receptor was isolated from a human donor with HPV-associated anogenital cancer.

The CDR3 nucleotides read TGTGCCAGCAGCTTAGGTCCCAGCGGGGGGGAAGAGACCCAGTACTTC. Residues: CASSLGPSGGEETQYF. V usage is TRBV7-6 and J usage is TRBJ2-5; 10 nucleotides match TRBD2. The ends lost 1 base at V and 3 bases at J; junction bases unmatched: 5. This CDR3 is 16 amino acids long. Germline CDR1 SGHVS, CDR2 FNYEAQ.